This T cell receptor (beta chain) appears in the sequencing data of a study of T cells in Graves' hyperthyroidism and ophthalmopathy. Regarding the study as a whole: It was a median approximately 6.9 months before onset that the model predicted ophthalmopathy.

RNA transcripts were the template for amplifying TCR beta CDR3 regions. First-round RT-PCR targeting the TCR CDR3 was performed with the HTBI primer set. Each CDR3 protein gets one entry after TCRdb re-called the multiplex PCR reads with MiXCR. The sample carries 500,000 to 650,000 distinct CDR3 sequences, around 13% recorded once. When ophthalmopathy did not progress within 18 months, Graves' hyperthyroidism was considered stable. This clonotype was seen a handful of times. Its antigen is not known. V trimming: 3 bases; J trimming: 2 bases; junction bases outside the gene matches: 7. The CDR3 loop spans 14 amino acids. Germline V lookup: CDR1 GTSNPN, CDR2 SVGIG (reference sequence).

Sequenced material: blood. The genes are TRBV30 and TRBJ2-7; TRBD1 matches at 7 bases. The TCR sequence derives from a middle-aged woman with Graves' hyperthyroidism. In nucleotides, the CDR3 is TGTGCCTGGAGAAGTCACAGGGGACCCTACGAGCAGTACTTC. Its protein is CAWRSHRGPYEQYF.